Listed below are T cell receptor beta chains from one sample, sequenced in a study of cytomegalovirus exposure and HLA in healthy donors. Here immunoSEQ multiplex PCR was the method, and the copy in TCRdb shows in-frame clones only, minus some. Among about 180,000 clones listed, over 80% were seen once. Sequencing was performed on PBMCs. Receptor source: a boy aged 2 to 10 in good health and CMV-seronegative. The CDR3 runs from the conserved cysteine through the conserved F or W. Fields, in order: clone size, J gene, V gene, D gene, CDR3 protein, CDR3 DNA. A D gene is named only where the DNA matches it firmly. Size tells how often a clone was seen (once, few, many) or the class of an expanded clone, and some rows leave it out.

once,TRBJ1-2,TRBV7-9,TRBD1,CASSLEATGGYGYTF,TGTGCCAGCAGCTTAGAAGCGACAGGGGGCTATGGCTACACCTTC
once,TRBJ1-5,TRBV5-6,NA,CASSLGRGPNQPQHF,TGTGCCAGCAGCTTAGGGCGGGGACCCAATCAGCCCCAGCATTTT
few,TRBJ2-2,TRBV11-2,TRBD1,CASSFHLTMRQGETGELFF,TGTGCCAGCAGCTTCCACCTAACCATGAGACAGGGTGAGACCGGGGAGCTGTTTTTT
NA,TRBJ2-1,TRBV19,TRBD1,CASSVQGGLPYNEQFF,TGTGCCAGTAGCGTCCAAGGGGGCCTCCCTTACAATGAGCAGTTCTTC
NA,TRBJ2-2,TRBV9,NA,CASRTGLNTGELFF,TGTGCCAGCAGAACAGGGTTGAACACCGGGGAGCTGTTTTTT
NA,TRBJ2-1,TRBV7-8,TRBD2,CASSLDSGGRNEQFF,TGTGCCAGCAGCTTAGACAGCGGGGGGAGGAATGAGCAGTTCTTC
few,TRBJ2-7,TRBV9,NA,CASSVEAGISYEQYF,TGTGCCAGCAGCGTAGAGGCAGGGATCTCCTACGAGCAGTACTTC
NA,TRBJ2-1,TRBV6-5,TRBD2,CASSYSGTTYNEQFF,TGTGCCAGCAGTTACTCGGGGACTACCTACAATGAGCAGTTCTTC
NA,TRBJ2-3,TRBV7-6,TRBD2,CASSLRSGRATDTQYF,TGTGCCAGCAGCTTACGGAGCGGGAGGGCAACAGATACGCAGTATTTT
NA,TRBJ2-5,TRBV7-2,NA,CASSFVVSRETQYF,TGTGCCAGCAGCTTTGTGGTTTCGCGGGAGACCCAGTACTTC
NA,TRBJ2-2,TRBV6-5,NA,CASSQTGVVGELFF,TGTGCCAGCAGTCAGACAGGTGTGGTCGGGGAGCTGTTTTTT
NA,TRBJ1-1,TRBV5-6,NA,CASSGPGGAFTEAFF,TGTGCCAGCAGCGGCCCGGGGGGGGCGTTCACTGAAGCTTTCTTT
few,TRBJ2-7,TRBV4-1,TRBD2,CASSSGTSGTYEQYF,TGCGCCAGCAGCTCCGGGACTAGCGGGACTTACGAGCAGTACTTC
NA,TRBJ1-6,TRBV5-4,NA,CASSLDEGLGLHF,TGTGCCAGCAGCTTGGATGAGGGTTTGGGACTCCACTTT
NA,TRBJ1-2,TRBV6-5,NA,CASSPHRTQDYGYTF,TGTGCCAGCAGTCCACACCGTACACAGGACTATGGCTACACCTTC
NA,TRBJ2-5,TRBV15,TRBD2,CATSPTSGRQQTQYF,TGTGCCACCAGCCCCACTAGCGGGAGACAACAGACCCAGTACTTC
few,TRBJ2-3,TRBV5-1,NA,CASSLGRGTQYF,TGCGCCAGCAGCTTGGGCCGGGGTACGCAGTATTTT
NA,TRBJ2-1,TRBV6-1,TRBD1,CASNDRVSYNEQFF,TGTGCCAGCAACGACAGGGTTTCCTACAATGAGCAGTTCTTC
NA,TRBJ1-1,TRBV7-9,NA,CSSSLGHMNTEAFF,TGTTCCAGCAGCTTAGGGCACATGAACACTGAAGCTTTCTTT
NA,TRBJ2-1,TRBV5-1,NA,CASSFSGRNYNEQFF,TGCGCCAGCAGCTTTTCAGGGCGCAACTACAATGAGCAGTTCTTC
few,TRBJ2-2,TRBV4-2,TRBD2,CASSQPGTSVTGELFF,TGTGCCAGCAGCCAGCCCGGGACTAGTGTTACCGGGGAGCTGTTTTTT
few,TRBJ2-3,TRBV6-5,TRBD1,CASSYLQGSDTQYF,TGTGCCAGCAGTTATCTACAGGGGTCCGATACGCAGTATTTT
NA,TRBJ2-2,TRBV6-1,NA,CASKEGSTGELFF,TGTGCCAGCAAGGAGGGGAGCACCGGGGAGCTGTTTTTT
NA,TRBJ2-1,TRBV9,TRBD2,CASSVASGRIGNEQFF,TGTGCCAGCAGCGTAGCTAGCGGGAGGATAGGCAATGAGCAGTTCTTC
NA,TRBJ1-1,TRBV5-4,TRBD1,CASSRDRGRTEAFF,TGTGCCAGCAGCCGGGACAGGGGAAGGACTGAAGCTTTCTTT
once,TRBJ1-1,TRBV7-2,TRBD1,CASSPLGTGNTEAFF,TGTGCCAGCAGCCCATTAGGGACAGGTAACACTGAAGCTTTCTTT
few,TRBJ2-3,TRBV13,TRBD2,CASSLGPAGETDTQYF,TGTGCCAGCAGCTTAGGGCCAGCGGGGGAGACAGATACGCAGTATTTT
NA,TRBJ2-7,TRBV27,TRBD1,CASSYGTGAIYEQYF,TGTGCCAGCAGCTATGGGACAGGGGCCATCTACGAGCAGTACTTC
NA,TRBJ1-2,TRBV18,TRBD1,CASSTPDRIVTGYTF,TGTGCCAGCTCCACGCCGGACAGGATCGTAACTGGCTACACCTTC
NA,TRBJ1-3,TRBV23-1,NA,CASSSHGSSGNTIYF,TGCGCCAGCTCAAGTCACGGTAGCTCTGGAAACACCATATATTTT
NA,TRBJ1-1,TRBV19,NA,CASTRLGGSGDTEAFF,TGTGCCAGTACCCGTCTGGGGGGATCGGGAGACACTGAAGCTTTCTTT
NA,TRBJ2-3,TRBV7-7,NA,CASSLGPTDTQYF,TGTGCTAGCAGCTTAGGGCCCACAGATACGCAGTATTTT
NA,TRBJ2-5,TRBV6-1,NA,CASSEWGGKKTQYF,TGTGCCAGCAGTGAATGGGGGGGCAAAAAGACCCAGTACTTC
NA,TRBJ1-1,TRBV5-1,TRBD1,CASSLETGGITEAFF,TGCGCCAGCAGCTTAGAGACAGGGGGCATCACTGAAGCTTTCTTT
NA,TRBJ1-1,TRBV2,NA,CASRDNRNTEAFF,TGTGCCAGCAGGGACAACCGGAACACTGAAGCTTTCTTT
once,TRBJ2-2,TRBV30,TRBD2,CAWRGTSANGELFF,TGTGCCTGGAGGGGGACTAGCGCTAACGGGGAGCTGTTTTTT
few,TRBJ1-2,TRBV29-1,NA,CSVRQHGYTF,TGCAGCGTCCGTCAACACGGCTACACCTTC
NA,TRBJ1-2,TRBV29-1,TRBD1,CSVGQGYGYTF,TGCAGCGTTGGACAGGGGTATGGCTACACCTTC